These 11 T cell receptor beta chains were sequenced from one sample in a study of blood T cell repertoires in COVID-19. Sequencing used immunoSEQ multiplex PCR; TCRdb keeps in-frame clones, though not all of them. The data show about 330,000 clones, less than 90% seen once. Sequenced input: PBMCs or T cells enriched from blood (not recorded which). The receptors come from a woman aged 25 to 39 who had recovered from COVID-19.

The chain has TRBV24-1 and TRBJ1-2; D perhaps matches TRBD1 (5 bases). In germline, CDR1 is KGHDR, CDR2 SFDVKD. The CDR3 is 13 residues long. The ends were cut back, 3 bases at V and 5 bases at J, with 9 bases in the middle. In DNA, the CDR3 is TGTGCCACCAGTGATGACCAGGGTTATGGCTACACCTTC. Translated: CATSDDQGYGYTF.

The chain uses TRBV5-4 and TRBJ2-7, with D perhaps TRBD1 (5 bases). Trimming took off 0 bases at V and 0 bases at J, with 7 bases between the two ends. CDR1 is SGHNT, CDR2 YYREEE, per germline (reference sequence). The CDR3 extends over 14 amino acids. The CDR3 loop reads CASSLGGGSYEQYF. The CDR3 DNA is TGTGCCAGCAGCTTGGGGGGCGGCTCCTACGAGCAGTACTTC.

The rearrangement uses TRBV19 and TRBJ2-3, with TRBD2 matching 7 bases. The CDR3 runs to 14 residues. Germline V gene lookup returns CDR1 LNHDA and CDR2 SQIVND (reference sequence). With 7 bases clipped from V and 9 bases from J, the junction kept 13 bases outside the gene matches. CDR3: CASNDSPHGGTQYF. In DNA form, the CDR3 reads TGTGCCAGTAACGACTCGCCCCACGGGGGGACGCAGTATTTT.

The V gene is TRBV5-1, the J gene TRBJ2-1, with D tentatively TRBD1 (6 bases). The length of the CDR3 is 16 residues. The germline V gene encodes CDR1 SGHRS and CDR2 YFSETQ. V lost 0 bases and J lost 7, with 17 bases in between. CDR3 nucleotides: TGCGCCAGCAGCTTGGTTGCCACCCAGGGGTGGAATGAGCAGTTCTTC. This codes for CASSLVATQGWNEQFF.

The rearrangement joins TRBV27 to TRBJ1-1; 9 bases align to TRBD1. Trimming at V came to 6 bases and at J to 0 bases, leaving 8 bases not matched to a gene. This CDR3 is built from 16 residues. The germline V gene encodes CDR1 MNHEY and CDR2 SMNVEV (reference sequence). The CDR3 sequence is CASSWDRVRMNTEAFF. CDR3 DNA sequence: TGTGCCAGCAGCTGGGACAGGGTAAGAATGAACACTGAAGCTTTCTTT.

The chain is built from TRBV4-2 and TRBJ2-3; D unresolved. The germline gives CDR1 LGHNA, CDR2 YNFKEQ. The V end lost 0 bases, the J end lost 3 bases, and 4 bases lay between the germline ends. This CDR3 has 13 amino acids. CDR3 region: CASSQDRTDTQYF. The CDR3 DNA reads as TGTGCCAGCAGCCAAGACCGTACAGATACGCAGTATTTT.

The chain is built from TRBV2 and TRBJ1-1; maybe TRBD1 (6 bases). Germline loops: CDR1 SNHLY, CDR2 FYNNEI. The CDR3 is made up of 14 amino acids. Trimming took 2 bases from V and 11 from J, leaving 18 bases between them. The CDR3 nucleotides are TGTGCCAGCAGTGAATCAGGGGTACTTATTGAGGCTTTCTTT. This sequence encodes CASSESGVLIEAFF.

This clone showed up just once. The chain links TRBV5-1 to TRBJ2-5; 10 nucleotides match TRBD2. The CDR3 sequence is 18 residues long. Unmatched junction bases numbered 16, after V lost 4 bases and J lost 4 bases. Germline V gene lookup returns CDR1 SGHRS and CDR2 YFSETQ. The CDR3 bases are TGCGCCAGCAGCCCCTACTCCCTAGCGGGGGCTAGGGGAGAGACCCAGTACTTC. It specifies CASSPYSLAGARGETQYF.

V and J are TRBV6-1 and TRBJ1-6; no clear D. Trimming removed 2 bases at V and 11 bases at J, with 7 bases between. CDR3 length: 12 amino acids. CDR1 and CDR2 from the germline V gene are MNHNS and SASEGT. The CDR3 nucleotides read TGTGCCAGCAGTGAAAATCGTCCACCCCTCCACTTT. It translates to CASSENRPPLHF.

In this sample, this clone turned up once. The chain links TRBV28 to TRBJ2-7, with D maybe TRBD2 (6 bases). V gave up 6 bases and J gave up 1 base, with 13 bases separating them. This CDR3 region has 14 residues. The V gene's germline CDR1 is MDHEN and CDR2 SYDVKM. This CDR3 is CASRAGGLSYEQYF. The CDR3, as DNA: TGTGCCAGCAGGGCCGGGGGATTATCCTACGAGCAGTACTTC.

The chain recombines TRBV2 with TRBJ1-5; 10 bases are shared with TRBD1. Trimming took 8 bases from V and 1 from J; bases not matched to a gene: 5. The CDR3 consists of 15 residues. Germline CDR1 is SNHLY and CDR2 is FYNNEI. CDR3 in amino acids: CASGQGGESNQPQHF. CDR3 nucleotide sequence: TGTGCCAGCGGACAGGGGGGTGAGAGCAATCAGCCCCAGCATTTT.